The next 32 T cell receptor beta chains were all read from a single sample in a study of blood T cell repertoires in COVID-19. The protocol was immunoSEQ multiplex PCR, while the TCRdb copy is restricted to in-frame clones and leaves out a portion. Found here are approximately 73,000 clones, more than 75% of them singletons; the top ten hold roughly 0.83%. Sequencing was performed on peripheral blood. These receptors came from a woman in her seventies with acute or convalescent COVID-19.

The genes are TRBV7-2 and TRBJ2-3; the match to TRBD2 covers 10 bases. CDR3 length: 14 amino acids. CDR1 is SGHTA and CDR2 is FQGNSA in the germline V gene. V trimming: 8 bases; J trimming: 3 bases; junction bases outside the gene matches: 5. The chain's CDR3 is CASRPSGGTDTQYF. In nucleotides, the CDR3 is TGTGCCAGCCGGCCTAGCGGGGGTACAGATACGCAGTATTTT.

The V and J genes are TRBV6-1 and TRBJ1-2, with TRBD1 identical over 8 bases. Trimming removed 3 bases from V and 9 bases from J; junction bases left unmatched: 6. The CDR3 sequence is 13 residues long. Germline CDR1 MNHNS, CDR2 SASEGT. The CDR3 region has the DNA TGTGCCAGCAGTGAGAGACAGGGGATTCGCTACACCTTC. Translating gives CASSERQGIRYTF.

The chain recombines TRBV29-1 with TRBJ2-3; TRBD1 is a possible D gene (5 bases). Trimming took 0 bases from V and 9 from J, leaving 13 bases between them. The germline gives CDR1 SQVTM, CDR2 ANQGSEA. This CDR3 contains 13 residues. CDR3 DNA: TGCAGCGTTGAAGATTCTGGGGCTGGCACGCAGTATTTT. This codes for CSVEDSGAGTQYF.

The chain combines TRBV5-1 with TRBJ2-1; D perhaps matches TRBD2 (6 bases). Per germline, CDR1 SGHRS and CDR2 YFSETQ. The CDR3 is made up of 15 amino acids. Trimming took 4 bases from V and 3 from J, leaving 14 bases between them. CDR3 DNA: TGCGCCAGCAGCCTTAGCGGAGACAACTACAATGAGCAGTTCTTC. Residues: CASSLSGDNYNEQFF. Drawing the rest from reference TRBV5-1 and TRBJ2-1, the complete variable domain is KAGVTQTPRYLIKTRGQQVTLSCSPISGHRSVSWYQQTPGQGLQFLFEYFSETQRNKGNFPGRFSGRQFSNSRSEMNVSTLELGDSALYLCASSLSGDNYNEQFFGPGTRLTVL.

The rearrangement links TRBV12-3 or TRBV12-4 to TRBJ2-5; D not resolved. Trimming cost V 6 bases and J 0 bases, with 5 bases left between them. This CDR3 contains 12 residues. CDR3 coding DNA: TGTGCCAGCAGCCTGTACCAAGAGACCCAGTACTTC. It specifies CASSLYQETQYF.

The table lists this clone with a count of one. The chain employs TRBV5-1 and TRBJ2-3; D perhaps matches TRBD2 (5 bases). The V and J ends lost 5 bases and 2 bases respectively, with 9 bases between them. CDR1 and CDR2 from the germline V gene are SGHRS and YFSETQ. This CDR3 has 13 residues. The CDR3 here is CASRSGITDTQYF. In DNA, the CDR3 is TGCGCCAGCAGATCGGGGATCACAGATACGCAGTATTTT.

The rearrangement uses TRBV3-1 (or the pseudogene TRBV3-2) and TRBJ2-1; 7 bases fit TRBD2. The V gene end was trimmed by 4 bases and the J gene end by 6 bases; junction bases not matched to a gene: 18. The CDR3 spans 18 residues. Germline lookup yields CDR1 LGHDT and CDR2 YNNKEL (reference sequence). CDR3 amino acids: CASSPLPPLAGERNEQFF. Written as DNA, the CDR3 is TGTGCCAGCAGCCCTCTACCTCCTCTCGCGGGAGAGCGCAATGAGCAGTTCTTC.

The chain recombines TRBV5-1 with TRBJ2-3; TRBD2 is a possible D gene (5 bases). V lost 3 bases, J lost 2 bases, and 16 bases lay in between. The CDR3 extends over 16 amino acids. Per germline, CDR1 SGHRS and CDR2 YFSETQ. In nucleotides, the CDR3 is TGCGCCAGCAGCTCGGACTTCTCAATCCCCACAGATACGCAGTATTTT. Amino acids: CASSSDFSIPTDTQYF.

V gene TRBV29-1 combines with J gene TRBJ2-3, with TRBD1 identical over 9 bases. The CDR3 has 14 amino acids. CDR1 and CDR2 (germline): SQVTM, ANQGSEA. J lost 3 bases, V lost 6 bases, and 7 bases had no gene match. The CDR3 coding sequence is TGCAGCGTCTGGGGACAGGGTACGACAGATACGCAGTATTTT. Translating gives CSVWGQGTTDTQYF.

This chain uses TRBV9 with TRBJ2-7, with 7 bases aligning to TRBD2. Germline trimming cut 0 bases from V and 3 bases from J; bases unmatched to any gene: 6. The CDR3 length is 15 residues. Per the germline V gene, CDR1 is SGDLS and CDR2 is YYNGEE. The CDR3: CASSVEASGYYEQYF. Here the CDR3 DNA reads TGTGCCAGCAGCGTAGAGGCTAGCGGATACTACGAGCAGTACTTC. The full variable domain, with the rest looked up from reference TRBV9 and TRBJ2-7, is DSGVTQTPKHLITATGQRVTLRCSPRSGDLSVYWYQQSLDQGLQFLIQYYNGEERAKGNILERFSAQQFPDLHSELNLSSLELGDSALYFCASSVEASGYYEQYFGPGTRLTVT.

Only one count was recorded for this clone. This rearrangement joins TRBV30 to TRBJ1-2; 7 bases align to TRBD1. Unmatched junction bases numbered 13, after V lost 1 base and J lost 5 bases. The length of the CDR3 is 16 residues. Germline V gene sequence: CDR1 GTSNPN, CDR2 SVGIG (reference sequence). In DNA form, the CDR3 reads TGTGCCTGGAGTGCGCTCAGCAGGGGACAGATATATGGCTACACCTTC. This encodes CAWSALSRGQIYGYTF.

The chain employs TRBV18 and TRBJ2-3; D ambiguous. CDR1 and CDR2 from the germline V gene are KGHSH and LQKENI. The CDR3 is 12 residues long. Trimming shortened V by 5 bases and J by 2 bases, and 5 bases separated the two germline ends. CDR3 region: CASSDNTDTQYF. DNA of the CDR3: TGTGCCAGCTCAGACAACACAGATACGCAGTATTTT.

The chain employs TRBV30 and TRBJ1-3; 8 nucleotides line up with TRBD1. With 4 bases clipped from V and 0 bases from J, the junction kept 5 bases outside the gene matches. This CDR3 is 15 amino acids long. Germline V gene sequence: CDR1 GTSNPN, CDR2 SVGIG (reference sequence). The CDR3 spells CAWTGGLSSGNTIYF. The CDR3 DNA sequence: TGTGCCTGGACAGGGGGCCTAAGCTCTGGAAACACCATATATTTT.

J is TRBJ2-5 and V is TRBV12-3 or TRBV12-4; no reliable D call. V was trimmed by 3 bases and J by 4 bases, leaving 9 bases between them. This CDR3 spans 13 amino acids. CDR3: CASSLTRRETQYF. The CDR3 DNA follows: TGTGCCAGCAGTTTGACGAGGAGAGAGACCCAGTACTTC.

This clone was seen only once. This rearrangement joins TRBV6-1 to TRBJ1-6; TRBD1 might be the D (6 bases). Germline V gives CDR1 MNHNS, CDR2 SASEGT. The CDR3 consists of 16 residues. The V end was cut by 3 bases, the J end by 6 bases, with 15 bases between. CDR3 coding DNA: TGTGCCAGCAGTGAGGCCGGGACATCAATTAATTCACCCCTCCACTTT. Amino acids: CASSEAGTSINSPLHF.

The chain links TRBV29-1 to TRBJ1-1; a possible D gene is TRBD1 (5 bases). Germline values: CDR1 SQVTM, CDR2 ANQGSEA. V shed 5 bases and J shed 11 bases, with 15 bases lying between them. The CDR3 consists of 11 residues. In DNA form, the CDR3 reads TGCAGCGTTACCTCCGGGGGGAAGGCTTTCTTT. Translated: CSVTSGGKAFF.

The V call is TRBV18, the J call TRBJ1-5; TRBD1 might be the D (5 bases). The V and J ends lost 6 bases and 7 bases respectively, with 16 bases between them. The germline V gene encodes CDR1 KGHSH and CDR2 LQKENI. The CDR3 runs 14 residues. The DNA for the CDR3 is TGTGCCAGCTCCCCCAGGGAGGGCTGGCAGCCCCAGCATTTT. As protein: CASSPREGWQPQHF.

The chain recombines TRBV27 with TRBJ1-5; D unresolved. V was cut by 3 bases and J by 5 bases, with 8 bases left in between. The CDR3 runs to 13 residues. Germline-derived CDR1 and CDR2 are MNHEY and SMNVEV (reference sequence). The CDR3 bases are TGTGCCAGCAGTTTGTATTTTGATCAGCCCCAGCATTTT. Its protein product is CASSLYFDQPQHF.

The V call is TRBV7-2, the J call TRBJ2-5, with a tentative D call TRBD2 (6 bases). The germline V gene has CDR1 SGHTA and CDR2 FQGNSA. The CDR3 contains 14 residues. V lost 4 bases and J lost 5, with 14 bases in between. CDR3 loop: CASSSGLSGETQYF. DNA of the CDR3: TGTGCCAGCAGCTCCGGACTATCTGGCGAGACCCAGTACTTC.

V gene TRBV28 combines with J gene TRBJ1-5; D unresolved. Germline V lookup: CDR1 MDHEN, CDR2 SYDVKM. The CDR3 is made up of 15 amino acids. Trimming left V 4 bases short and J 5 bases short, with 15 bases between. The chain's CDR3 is CASSSLRGSHQPQHF. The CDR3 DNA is TGTGCCAGCAGTTCGCTCCGGGGTTCCCATCAGCCCCAGCATTTT.

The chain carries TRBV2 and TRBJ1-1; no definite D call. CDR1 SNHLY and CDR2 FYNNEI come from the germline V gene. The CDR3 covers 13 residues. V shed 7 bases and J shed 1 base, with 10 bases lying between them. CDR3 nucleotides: TGTGCCAGCATCAAAGACACGAACACTGAAGCTTTCTTT. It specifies CASIKDTNTEAFF.

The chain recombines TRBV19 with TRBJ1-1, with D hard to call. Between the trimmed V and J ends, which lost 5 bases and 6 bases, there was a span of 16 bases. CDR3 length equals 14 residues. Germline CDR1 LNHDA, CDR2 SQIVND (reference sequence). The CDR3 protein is CASSSTNPRPEAFF. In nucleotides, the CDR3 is TGTGCCAGTAGTTCCACCAACCCGAGGCCTGAAGCTTTCTTT.

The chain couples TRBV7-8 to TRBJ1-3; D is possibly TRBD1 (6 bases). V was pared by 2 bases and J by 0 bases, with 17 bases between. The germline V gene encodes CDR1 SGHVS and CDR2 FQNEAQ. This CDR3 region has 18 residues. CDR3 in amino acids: CASSLSGNRDYSGNTIYF. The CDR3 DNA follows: TGTGCCAGCAGCTTAAGCGGAAACAGGGACTACTCTGGAAACACCATATATTTT.

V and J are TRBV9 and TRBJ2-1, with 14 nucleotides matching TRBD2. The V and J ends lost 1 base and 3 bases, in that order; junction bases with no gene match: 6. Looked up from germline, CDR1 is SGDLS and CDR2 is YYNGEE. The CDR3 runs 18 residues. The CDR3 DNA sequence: TGTGCCAGCAGCGTACTATCGGGACTAGCGGGAGTCTACAATGAGCAGTTCTTC. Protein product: CASSVLSGLAGVYNEQFF. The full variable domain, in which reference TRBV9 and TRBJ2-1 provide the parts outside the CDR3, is DSGVTQTPKHLITATGQRVTLRCSPRSGDLSVYWYQQSLDQGLQFLIQYYNGEERAKGNILERFSAQQFPDLHSELNLSSLELGDSALYFCASSVLSGLAGVYNEQFFGPGTRLTVL.

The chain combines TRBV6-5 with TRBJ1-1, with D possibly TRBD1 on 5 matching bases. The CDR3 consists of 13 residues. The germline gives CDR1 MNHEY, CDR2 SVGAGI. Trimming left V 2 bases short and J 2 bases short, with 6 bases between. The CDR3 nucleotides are TGTGCCAGCAGTTACCAGGGAAACACTGAAGCTTTCTTT. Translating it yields CASSYQGNTEAFF.

The CDR3 here is CASSEWGGASTDTQYF. DNA for the CDR3: TGTGCCAGCAGTGAATGGGGAGGGGCGTCGACGGATACGCAGTATTTT. This sequence joins TRBV2 and TRBJ2-3; 7 bases line up with TRBD2. Germline lookup yields CDR1 SNHLY and CDR2 FYNNEI. The CDR3 spans 16 residues. J was trimmed by 6 bases and V by 2 bases; bases with no gene match: 11.

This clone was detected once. The CDR3 protein is CASSPVTANEKLFF. In nucleotides, the CDR3 is TGTGCCAGCTCACCTGTAACAGCTAATGAAAAACTGTTTTTT. This rearrangement joins TRBV18 to TRBJ1-4; D gene unclear. Trimming stripped 3 bases from V and 3 bases from J, with 8 bases between. The CDR3 contains 14 residues. CDR1 KGHSH and CDR2 LQKENI come from the germline V gene.

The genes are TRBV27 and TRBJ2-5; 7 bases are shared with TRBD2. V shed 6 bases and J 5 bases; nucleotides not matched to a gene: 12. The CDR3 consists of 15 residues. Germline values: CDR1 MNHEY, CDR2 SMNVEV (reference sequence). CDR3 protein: CASRVRGVGRETQYF. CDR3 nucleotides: TGTGCCAGCAGGGTACGGGGAGTCGGGAGGGAGACCCAGTACTTC.

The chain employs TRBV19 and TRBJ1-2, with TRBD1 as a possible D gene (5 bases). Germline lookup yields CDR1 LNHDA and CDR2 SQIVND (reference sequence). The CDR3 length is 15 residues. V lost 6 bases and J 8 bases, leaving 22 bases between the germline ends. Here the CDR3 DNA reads TGTGCCAGTAGCGAAACCCTAGGCGGGGCAGAAGGCTACACCTTC. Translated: CASSETLGGAEGYTF.

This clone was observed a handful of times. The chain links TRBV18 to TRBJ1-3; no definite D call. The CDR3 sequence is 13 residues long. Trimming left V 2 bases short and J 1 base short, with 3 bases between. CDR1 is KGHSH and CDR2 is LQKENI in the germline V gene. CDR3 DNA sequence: TGTGCCAGCTCACCATATTCTGGAAACACCATATATTTT. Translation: CASSPYSGNTIYF.

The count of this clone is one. CDR3 protein: CASSPLQGPYEQYF. CDR3 nucleotides: TGTGCCAGCAGCCCCCTGCAGGGGCCCTACGAGCAGTACTTC. The V call is TRBV3-1 (or the pseudogene TRBV3-2), the J call TRBJ2-7, with D maybe TRBD1 (6 bases). The CDR3 is made up of 14 amino acids. Germline V gene data show CDR1 as LGHDT and CDR2 as YNNKEL (reference sequence). Deletions cut 4 bases from V and 2 bases from J, with 12 bases between.

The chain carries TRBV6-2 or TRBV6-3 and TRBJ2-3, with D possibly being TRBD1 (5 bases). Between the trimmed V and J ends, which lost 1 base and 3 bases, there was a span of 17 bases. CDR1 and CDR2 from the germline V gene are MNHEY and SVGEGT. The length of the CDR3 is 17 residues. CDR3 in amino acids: CASSYWLGRSQTDTQYF. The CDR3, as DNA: TGTGCCAGCAGTTACTGGCTGGGGCGATCCCAAACAGATACGCAGTATTTT.